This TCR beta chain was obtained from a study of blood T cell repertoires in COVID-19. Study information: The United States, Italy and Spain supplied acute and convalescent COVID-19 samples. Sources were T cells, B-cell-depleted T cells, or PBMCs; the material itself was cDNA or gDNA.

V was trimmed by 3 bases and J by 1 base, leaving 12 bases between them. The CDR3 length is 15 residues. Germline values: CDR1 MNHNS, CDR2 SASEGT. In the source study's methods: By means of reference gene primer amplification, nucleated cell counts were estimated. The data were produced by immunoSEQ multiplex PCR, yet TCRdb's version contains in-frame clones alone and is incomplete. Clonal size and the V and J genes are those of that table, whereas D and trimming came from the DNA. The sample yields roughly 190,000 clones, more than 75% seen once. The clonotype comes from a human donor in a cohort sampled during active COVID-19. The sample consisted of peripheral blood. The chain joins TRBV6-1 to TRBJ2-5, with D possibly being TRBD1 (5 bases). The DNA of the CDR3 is TGTGCCAGCAGTGAGTTCCAGGGTAGCCAAGAGACCCAGTACTTC. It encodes CASSEFQGSQETQYF.